Sequencing of this TCR beta chain was carried out in a study of blood T cells in healthy people across ages. This clonotype was detected only once. The second PCR ran about 6 to 11 cycles with a sample-barcoded 5' primer and J-beta primers. One entry per CDR3 protein results from TCRdb running MiXCR on the 5' RACE reads. The table lists roughly 730,000 distinct CDR3 sequences, 56% of them singletons, with around 24% in the top ten. Germline V lookup: CDR1 SGHRS, CDR2 YFSETQ. The V end lost 4 bases, the J end lost 4 bases, and 15 bases lay between the germline ends. This CDR3 is built from 15 residues.

The chain carries TRBV5-1 and TRBJ2-1, with D perhaps TRBD1 (6 bases). Sequencing was done on a sample of blood. This TCR was sampled from a middle-aged man in good health. The CDR3 nucleotides read TGCGCCAGCAGCGGCTGGGAAGGACAGTACAATGAGCAGTTCTTC. Amino acid sequence: CASSGWEGQYNEQFF.